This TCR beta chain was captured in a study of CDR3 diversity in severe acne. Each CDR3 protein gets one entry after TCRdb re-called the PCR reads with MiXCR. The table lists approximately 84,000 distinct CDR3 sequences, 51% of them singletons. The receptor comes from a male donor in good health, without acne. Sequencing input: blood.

The CDR3 reads CSARDPAGGYSTDTQYF. The CDR3 DNA follows: TGCAGTGCTAGAGATCCGGCGGGGGGGTATAGCACAGATACGCAGTATTTT. The chain is built from TRBV20-1 and TRBJ2-3; 9 bases match TRBD2. Germline CDR1 DFQATT, CDR2 SNEGSKA (reference sequence). This CDR3 has 17 amino acids. V shed 0 bases and J 0 bases; nucleotides not matched to a gene: 7.